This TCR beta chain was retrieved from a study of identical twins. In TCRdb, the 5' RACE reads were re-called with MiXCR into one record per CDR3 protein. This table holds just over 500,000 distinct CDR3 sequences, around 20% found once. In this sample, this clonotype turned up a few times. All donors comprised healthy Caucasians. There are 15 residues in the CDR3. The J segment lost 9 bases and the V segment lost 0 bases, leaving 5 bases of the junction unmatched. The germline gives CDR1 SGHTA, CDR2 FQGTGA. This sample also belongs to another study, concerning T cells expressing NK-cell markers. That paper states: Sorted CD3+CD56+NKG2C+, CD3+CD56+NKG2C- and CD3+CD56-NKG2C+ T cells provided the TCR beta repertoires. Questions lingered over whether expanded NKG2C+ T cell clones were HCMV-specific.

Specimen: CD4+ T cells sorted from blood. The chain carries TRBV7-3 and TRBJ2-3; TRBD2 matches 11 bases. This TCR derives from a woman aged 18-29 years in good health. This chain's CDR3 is CASSLTGSGGGTQYF. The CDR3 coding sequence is TGTGCCAGCAGCTTAACGGGTAGCGGGGGGGGCACGCAGTATTTT.